This T cell receptor beta chain was obtained from a study of CD8 T cells in Susac syndrome. With random hexamers, about 0.5 to 1 ug RNA was reverse transcribed. An immunoSEQ multiplex PCR amplified TCR beta CDR3 over 54 Vbeta and 13 Jbeta. TCRdb called the immunoSEQ multiplex PCR reads again in MiXCR, with one record for every CDR3 protein. The table has approximately 260,000 distinct CDR3 sequences, 90% to 96% seen once. The sample comprised CD4+ T cells from PBMCs. The sequence was obtained from a human donor with Susac syndrome.

The chain's CDR3 is CSAKRDNNYGYTF. The CDR3 nucleotides read TGCAGTGCTAAAAGAGATAATAACTATGGCTACACCTTC. V and J are TRBV20-1 and TRBJ1-2; D gene ambiguous. V was trimmed by 4 bases and J by 1 base, leaving 10 bases between them. CDR1 is DFQATT and CDR2 is SNEGSKA in the germline V gene (reference sequence). This CDR3 is built from 13 residues.